The T cell receptor beta chain under discussion was sequenced for a study of beta chain features in type 1 diabetes. Across the whole study: Healthy donors, compared against patients, showed similar age, gender and cell yields.

Germline V gene sequence: CDR1 SGHTA, CDR2 FQGNSA. The CDR3 runs to 14 residues. Between the trimmed V and J ends, which lost 2 bases and 1 base, there was a span of 8 bases. On this clone itself: Antigen: not known.

Every bit of the isolated RNA underwent reverse transcription, so sequencing read expressed TCRB transcripts. The table came from immunoSEQ multiplex PCR; TCRdb's copy has only in-frame clones and leaves some out. The sample includes roughly 400,000 clones, about 14% of them seen just once. Broader study findings: Across patients, naive, central memory and Treg TCRB repertoires exhibited apparently greater similarity than was observed across healthy donors.

The chain employs TRBV7-2 and TRBJ1-1; D not resolved. This sequence was found in a man aged 30-40 years in good health. Material for sequencing was naive CD4+ T cells from blood. The CDR3: CASSLTAGNTEAFF. The CDR3 nucleotides are TGTGCCAGCAGCTTAACGGCGGGGAACACTGAAGCTTTCTTT.